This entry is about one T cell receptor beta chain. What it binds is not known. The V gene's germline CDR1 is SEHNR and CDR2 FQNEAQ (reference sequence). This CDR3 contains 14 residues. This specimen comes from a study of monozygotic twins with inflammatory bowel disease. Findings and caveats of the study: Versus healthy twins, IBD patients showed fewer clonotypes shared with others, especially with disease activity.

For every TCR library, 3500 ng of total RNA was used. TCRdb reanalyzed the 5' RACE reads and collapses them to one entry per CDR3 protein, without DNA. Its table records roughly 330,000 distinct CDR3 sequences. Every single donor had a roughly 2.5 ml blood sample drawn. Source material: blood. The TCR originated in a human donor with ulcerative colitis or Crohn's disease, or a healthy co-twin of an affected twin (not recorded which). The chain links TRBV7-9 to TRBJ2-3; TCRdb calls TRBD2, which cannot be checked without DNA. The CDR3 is CASIGGDFTDTQYF.